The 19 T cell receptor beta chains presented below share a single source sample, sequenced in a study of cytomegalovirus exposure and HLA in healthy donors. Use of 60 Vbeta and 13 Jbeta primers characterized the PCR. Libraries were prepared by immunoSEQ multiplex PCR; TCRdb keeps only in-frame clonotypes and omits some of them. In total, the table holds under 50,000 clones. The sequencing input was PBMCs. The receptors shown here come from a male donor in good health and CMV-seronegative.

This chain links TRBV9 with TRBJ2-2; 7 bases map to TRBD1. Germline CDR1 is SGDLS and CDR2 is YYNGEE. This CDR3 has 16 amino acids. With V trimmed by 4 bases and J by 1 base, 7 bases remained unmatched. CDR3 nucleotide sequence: TGTGCCAGCAGCCTCCCGCGGACAGGGAACACCGGGGAGCTGTTTTTT. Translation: CASSLPRTGNTGELFF.

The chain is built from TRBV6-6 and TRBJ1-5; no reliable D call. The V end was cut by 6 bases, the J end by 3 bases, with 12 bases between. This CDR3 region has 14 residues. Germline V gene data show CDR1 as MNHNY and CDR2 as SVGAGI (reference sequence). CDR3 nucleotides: TGTGCCAGCAGGCCGGGAAGGGACAATCAGCCCCAGCATTTT. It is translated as CASRPGRDNQPQHF.

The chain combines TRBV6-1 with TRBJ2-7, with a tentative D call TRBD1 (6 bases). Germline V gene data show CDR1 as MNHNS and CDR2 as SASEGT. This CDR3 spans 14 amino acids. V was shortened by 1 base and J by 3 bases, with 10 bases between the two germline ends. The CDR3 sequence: CASSEVGQLYEQYF. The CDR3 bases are TGTGCCAGCAGTGAAGTCGGACAGCTCTACGAGCAGTACTTC.

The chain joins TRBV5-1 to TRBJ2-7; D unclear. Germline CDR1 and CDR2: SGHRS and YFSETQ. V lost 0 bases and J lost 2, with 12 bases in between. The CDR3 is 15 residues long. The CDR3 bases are TGCGCCAGCAGCTTGGGACCCAGCGACGCCTACGAGCAGTACTTC. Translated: CASSLGPSDAYEQYF. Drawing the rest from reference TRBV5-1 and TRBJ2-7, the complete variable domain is KAGVTQTPRYLIKTRGQQVTLSCSPISGHRSVSWYQQTPGQGLQFLFEYFSETQRNKGNFPGRFSGRQFSNSRSEMNVSTLELGDSALYLCASSLGPSDAYEQYFGPGTRLTVT.

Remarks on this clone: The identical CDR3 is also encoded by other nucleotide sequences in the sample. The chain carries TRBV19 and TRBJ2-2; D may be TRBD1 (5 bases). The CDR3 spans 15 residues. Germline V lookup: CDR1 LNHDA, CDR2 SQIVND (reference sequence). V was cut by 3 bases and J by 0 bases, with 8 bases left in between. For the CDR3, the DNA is TGTGCCAGTAGTATCGGCAGGGCGAACACCGGGGAGCTGTTTTTT. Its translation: CASSIGRANTGELFF.

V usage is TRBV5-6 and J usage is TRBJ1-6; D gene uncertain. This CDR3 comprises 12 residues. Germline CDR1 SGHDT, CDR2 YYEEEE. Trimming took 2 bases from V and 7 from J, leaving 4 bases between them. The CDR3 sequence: CASSFGNSPLHF. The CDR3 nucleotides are TGTGCCAGCAGCTTCGGGAATTCACCCCTCCACTTT.

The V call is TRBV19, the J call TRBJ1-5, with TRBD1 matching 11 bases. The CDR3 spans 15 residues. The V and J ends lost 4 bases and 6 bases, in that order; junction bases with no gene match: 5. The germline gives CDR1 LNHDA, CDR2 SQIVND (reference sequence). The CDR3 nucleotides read TGTGCCAGTAGTACCGGGACAGGGGGACGTCAGCCCCAGCATTTT. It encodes CASSTGTGGRQPQHF.

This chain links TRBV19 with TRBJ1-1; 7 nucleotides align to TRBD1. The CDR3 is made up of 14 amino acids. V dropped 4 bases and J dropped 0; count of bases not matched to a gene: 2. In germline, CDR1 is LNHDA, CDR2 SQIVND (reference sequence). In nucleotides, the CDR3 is TGTGCCAGTAGTAGGGACAGCTTGAACACTGAAGCTTTCTTT. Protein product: CASSRDSLNTEAFF. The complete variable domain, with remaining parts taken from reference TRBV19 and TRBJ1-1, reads DGGITQSPKYLFRKEGQNVTLSCEQNLNHDAMYWYRQDPGQGLRLIYYSQIVNDFQKGDIAEGYSVSREKKESFPLTVTSAQKNPTAFYLCASSRDSLNTEAFFGQGTRLTVV.

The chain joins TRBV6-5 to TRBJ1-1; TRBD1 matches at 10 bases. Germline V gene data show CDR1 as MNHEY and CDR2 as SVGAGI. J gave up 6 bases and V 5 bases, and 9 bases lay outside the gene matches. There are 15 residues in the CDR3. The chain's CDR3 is CASSPAGTGVSEAFF. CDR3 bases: TGTGCCAGCAGTCCAGCCGGGACAGGGGTCTCTGAAGCTTTCTTT.

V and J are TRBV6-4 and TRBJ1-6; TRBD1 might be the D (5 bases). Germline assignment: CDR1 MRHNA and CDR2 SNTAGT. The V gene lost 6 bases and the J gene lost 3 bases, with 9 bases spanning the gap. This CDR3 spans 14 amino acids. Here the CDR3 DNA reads TGTGCCAGCAGCCTGGACAACTATAATTCACCCCTCCACTTT. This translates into CASSLDNYNSPLHF.

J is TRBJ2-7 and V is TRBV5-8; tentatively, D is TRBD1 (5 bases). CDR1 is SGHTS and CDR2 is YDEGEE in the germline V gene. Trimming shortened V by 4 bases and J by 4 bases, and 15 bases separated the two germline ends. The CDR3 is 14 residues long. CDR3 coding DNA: TGTGCCAGCAGCCACAGGATTTCCCAATACGAGCAGTACTTC. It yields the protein CASSHRISQYEQYF.

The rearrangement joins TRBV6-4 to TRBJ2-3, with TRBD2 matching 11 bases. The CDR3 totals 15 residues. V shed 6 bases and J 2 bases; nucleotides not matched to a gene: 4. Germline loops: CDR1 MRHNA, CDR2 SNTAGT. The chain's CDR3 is CASSASGGSTDTQYF. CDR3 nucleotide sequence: TGTGCCAGCAGCGCTAGCGGGGGGTCCACAGATACGCAGTATTTT.

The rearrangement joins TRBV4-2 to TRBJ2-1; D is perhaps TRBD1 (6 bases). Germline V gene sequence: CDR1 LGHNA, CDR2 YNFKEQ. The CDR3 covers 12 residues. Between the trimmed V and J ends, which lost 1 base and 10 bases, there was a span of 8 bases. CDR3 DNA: TGTGCCAGCAGCCAAGGAGGGACAGAGCAGTTCTTC. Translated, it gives CASSQGGTEQFF.

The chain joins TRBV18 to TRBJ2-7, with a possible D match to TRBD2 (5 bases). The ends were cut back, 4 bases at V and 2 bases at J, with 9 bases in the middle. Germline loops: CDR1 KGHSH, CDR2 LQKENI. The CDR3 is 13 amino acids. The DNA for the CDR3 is TGTGCCAGCTCACGGACTGATGCCTACGAGCAGTACTTC. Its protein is CASSRTDAYEQYF.

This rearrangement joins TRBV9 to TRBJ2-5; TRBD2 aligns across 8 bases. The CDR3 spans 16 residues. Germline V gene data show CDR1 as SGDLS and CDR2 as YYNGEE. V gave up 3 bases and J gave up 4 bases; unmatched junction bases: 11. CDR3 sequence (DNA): TGTGCCAGCAGCGCCCAATCGGGGGGGCTTTTAGAGACCCAGTACTTC. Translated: CASSAQSGGLLETQYF.

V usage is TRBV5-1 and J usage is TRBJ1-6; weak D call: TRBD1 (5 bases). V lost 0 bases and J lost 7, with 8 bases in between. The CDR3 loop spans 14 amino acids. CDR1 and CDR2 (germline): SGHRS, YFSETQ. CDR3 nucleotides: TGCGCCAGCAGCTTGGACGGACAAAATTCACCCCTCCACTTT. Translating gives CASSLDGQNSPLHF.

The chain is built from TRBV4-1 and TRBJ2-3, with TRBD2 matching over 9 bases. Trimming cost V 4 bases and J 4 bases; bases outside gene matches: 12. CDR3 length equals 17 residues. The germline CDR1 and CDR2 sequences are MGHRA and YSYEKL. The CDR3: CASSPGLAIEMADTQYF. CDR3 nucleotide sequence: TGCGCCAGCAGCCCAGGACTAGCGATAGAGATGGCAGATACGCAGTATTTT.

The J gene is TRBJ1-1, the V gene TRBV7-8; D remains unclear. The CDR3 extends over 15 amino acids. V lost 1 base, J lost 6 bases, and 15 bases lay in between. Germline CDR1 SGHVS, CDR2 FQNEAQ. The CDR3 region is CASSLELVGSAEAFF. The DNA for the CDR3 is TGTGCCAGCAGCTTAGAATTAGTCGGGTCGGCTGAAGCTTTCTTT.

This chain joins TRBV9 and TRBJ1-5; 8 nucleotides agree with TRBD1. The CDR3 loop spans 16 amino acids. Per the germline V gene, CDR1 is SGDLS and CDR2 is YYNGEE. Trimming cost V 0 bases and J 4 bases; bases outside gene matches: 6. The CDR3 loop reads CASSVGTGSGNQPQHF. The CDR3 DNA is TGTGCCAGCAGCGTAGGGACAGGGAGTGGGAATCAGCCCCAGCATTTT.